This TCR beta chain stems from a study of PD-L1 blockade in urothelial cancer. Study summary: Patients' atezolizumab regimen, 1,200 mg intravenously every 3 weeks, began in about 2014.

Libraries were prepared by immunoSEQ multiplex PCR; TCRdb keeps only in-frame clonotypes and omits some of them. In the table there are around 100,000 clones, approximately 90% of which are singletons. Time point in this sample: peripheral blood 6 weeks after treatment start. Germline CDR1 SGHTA, CDR2 FQGNSA. The CDR3 loop spans 16 amino acids. V shed 5 bases, J shed 7 bases, and the junction held 14 bases outside the gene matches. The TCR sequence derives from a man between 60 and 70 years old with urothelial cancer. This sample comprised PBMCs, obtained around atezolizumab (anti-PD-L1) treatment. The chain links TRBV7-2 to TRBJ2-5; 9 nucleotides match TRBD2. CDR3 bases: TGTGCCAGCAGCCCCAACTCTGGCGGGGGGGTGGGGACCCAGTACTTC. Its protein product is CASSPNSGGGVGTQYF. The variable domain in full, completed from reference TRBV7-2 and TRBJ2-5, reads GAGVSQSPSNKVTEKGKDVELRCDPISGHTALYWYRQSLGQGLEFLIYFQGNSAPDKSGLPSDRFSAERTGGSVSTLTIQRTQQEDSAVYLCASSPNSGGGVGTQYFGPGTRLLVL.